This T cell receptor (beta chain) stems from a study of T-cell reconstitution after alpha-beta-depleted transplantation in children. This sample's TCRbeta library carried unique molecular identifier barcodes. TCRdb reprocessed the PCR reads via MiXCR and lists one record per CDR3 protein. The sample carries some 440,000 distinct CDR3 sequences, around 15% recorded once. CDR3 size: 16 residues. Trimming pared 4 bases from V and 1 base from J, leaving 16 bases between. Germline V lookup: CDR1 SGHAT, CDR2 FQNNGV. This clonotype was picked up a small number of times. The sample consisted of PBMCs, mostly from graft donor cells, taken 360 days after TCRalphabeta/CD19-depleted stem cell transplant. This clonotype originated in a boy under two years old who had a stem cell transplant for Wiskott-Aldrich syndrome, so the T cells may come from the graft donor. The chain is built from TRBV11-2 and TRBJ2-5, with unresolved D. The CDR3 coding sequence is TGTGCCAGCAGCTCTAGGAGAACTGGTACCCAAGAGACCCAGTACTTC. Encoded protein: CASSSRRTGTQETQYF.